These 8 T cell receptor beta chains were all obtained from the same sample, sequenced in a study of shared clonotypes between healthy human individuals. TCRdb's table, derived via immunoSEQ multiplex PCR, lists solely in-frame clones and lacks some. Of approximately 1.4 million clones listed, roughly 98% are singletons. The specimen sequenced was naive CD4+ T cells sorted from blood. Subset reported: CD45RA+ positively selected. Every receptor here comes from a man aged 25 to 40 in good health.

The V gene is TRBV5-4, the J gene TRBJ1-2; D is undetermined. Trimming pared 1 base from V and 5 bases from J, leaving 18 bases between. CDR3 size: 16 residues. The germline V gene has CDR1 SGHNT and CDR2 YYREEE (reference sequence). This chain's CDR3 is CASSLSTALTGYGYTF. As DNA, the CDR3 is TGTGCCAGCAGCTTGAGTACAGCCCTTACGGGATATGGCTACACCTTC.

The genes are TRBV7-8 and TRBJ2-7; TRBD1 is a possible D gene (5 bases). The CDR3 is 14 residues long. Trimming removed 1 base from V and 2 bases from J, with 9 bases in between. Germline V CDR1 and CDR2: SGHVS, FQNEAQ. The CDR3 loop is CASSLVSGPYEQYF. CDR3 in DNA: TGTGCCAGCAGCTTAGTCTCAGGGCCCTACGAGCAGTACTTC. Using reference TRBV7-8 and TRBJ2-7 for the parts outside the CDR3, the full variable domain is GAGVSQSPRYKVAKRGQDVALRCDPISGHVSLFWYQQALGQGPEFLTYFQNEAQLDKSGLPSDRFFAERPEGSVSTLKIQRTQQEDSAVYLCASSLVSGPYEQYFGPGTRLTVT.

The V and J genes are TRBV10-1 and TRBJ2-3, with D maybe TRBD2 (6 bases). V dropped 0 bases and J dropped 0 bases, with 13 bases sitting between them. This CDR3 comprises 17 residues. CDR1 and CDR2 from the germline V gene are WNHNN and SYGVQD (reference sequence). The CDR3 reads CASSESGGGPSTDTQYF. As DNA, the CDR3 is TGCGCCAGCAGTGAGTCGGGGGGAGGCCCGAGCACAGATACGCAGTATTTT.

The chain is built from TRBV14 and TRBJ2-7; 11 bases line up with TRBD2. Germline V gives CDR1 SGHDN, CDR2 FVKESK. J was trimmed by 7 bases and V by 0 bases; bases with no gene match: 5. The CDR3 runs 15 residues. This CDR3 reads CASSQDPSGRFEQYF. CDR3 bases: TGTGCCAGCAGCCAAGACCCTAGCGGGAGGTTTGAGCAGTACTTC.

This sequence joins TRBV29-1 and TRBJ2-7; no definite D call. V dropped 4 bases and J dropped 2 bases, with 12 bases sitting between them. Germline V gene sequence: CDR1 SQVTM, CDR2 ANQGSEA. The CDR3 runs 13 residues. DNA for the CDR3: TGCAGCGTTGGGGCAGGCCTAACCTACGAGCAGTACTTC. Protein product: CSVGAGLTYEQYF.

The gene calls are TRBV7-9 and TRBJ1-5; no definite D call. V lost 0 bases to trimming and J lost 1 base, with 4 bases between them. The CDR3 sequence is 14 residues long. The germline CDR1 and CDR2 sequences are SEHNR and FQNEAQ (reference sequence). CDR3 nucleotides: TGTGCCAGCAGCTTAGCCGCCAGCAATCAGCCCCAGCATTTT. Protein: CASSLAASNQPQHF.

The rearrangement joins TRBV5-1 to TRBJ1-1; no clear D. The CDR3 length is 15 residues. With 4 bases removed from V and 4 bases from J, the gap between germline ends came to 17 bases. Germline loops: CDR1 SGHRS, CDR2 YFSETQ. This CDR3 reads CASSPSGVLGTEAFF. Here the CDR3 DNA reads TGCGCCAGCAGCCCCTCTGGGGTACTTGGCACTGAAGCTTTCTTT.

This sequence joins TRBV27 and TRBJ2-7, with D uncertain. Per the germline V gene, CDR1 is MNHEY and CDR2 is SMNVEV (reference sequence). Trimming shortened V by 6 bases and J by 12 bases, and 21 bases separated the two germline ends. There are 13 residues in the CDR3. CDR3 nucleotides: TGTGCCAGCAGCCGAAGGAACGATCCAGCCCCGTACTTC. Translation: CASSRRNDPAPYF.